This entry lists 30 T cell receptor beta chains sequenced from one sample in a study of blood T cell repertoires in COVID-19. Libraries were prepared by immunoSEQ multiplex PCR; TCRdb keeps only in-frame clonotypes and omits some of them. This table has fewer than 200,000 clones, 75% to 85% appearing once. Source material: peripheral blood. These receptors originate from a human donor in a cohort sampled during active COVID-19.

This clone was found once. The chain couples TRBV5-1 to TRBJ1-1; 10 nucleotides match TRBD1. With V trimmed by 3 bases and J by 4 bases, 3 bases remained unmatched. The CDR3 runs to 14 residues. The germline V gene encodes CDR1 SGHRS and CDR2 YFSETQ. CDR3 protein: CASSSWTGGTEAFF. Written as DNA, the CDR3 is TGCGCCAGCAGCTCATGGACAGGGGGCACTGAAGCTTTCTTT. The full variable domain, rest sourced from reference TRBV5-1 and TRBJ1-1, is KAGVTQTPRYLIKTRGQQVTLSCSPISGHRSVSWYQQTPGQGLQFLFEYFSETQRNKGNFPGRFSGRQFSNSRSEMNVSTLELGDSALYLCASSSWTGGTEAFFGQGTRLTVV.

The chain links TRBV7-2 to TRBJ1-1; 7 bases are shared with TRBD1. Germline V gene sequence: CDR1 SGHTA, CDR2 FQGNSA. V dropped 0 bases and J dropped 1; count of bases not matched to a gene: 2. The CDR3 length is 15 residues. CDR3 in amino acids: CASSLAGGPNTEAFF. CDR3 coding DNA: TGTGCCAGCAGCTTAGCAGGGGGCCCGAACACTGAAGCTTTCTTT.

V and J are TRBV18 and TRBJ2-5; 7 nucleotides match TRBD2. The junction had 6 bases not matched to a gene; V was cut back by 4 bases and J by 1 base. This CDR3 is built from 15 residues. The V gene's germline CDR1 is KGHSH and CDR2 LQKENI. The CDR3 reads CASSLPGLLQETQYF. As DNA, the CDR3 is TGTGCCAGCTCACTGCCGGGACTACTCCAAGAGACCCAGTACTTC.

The chain employs TRBV7-2 and TRBJ2-7; D not certain. Germline V gives CDR1 SGHTA, CDR2 FQGNSA. The CDR3 extends over 14 amino acids. The V gene lost 1 base and the J gene lost 1 base, with 8 bases spanning the gap. The CDR3 region has the DNA TGTGCCAGCAGCTTAGGAGGTAAATCCTACGAGCAGTACTTC. As protein: CASSLGGKSYEQYF.

In this sample, this clone turned up once. In DNA form, the CDR3 reads TGTGCCAGTACCAAAGACAGCTCCTATAATTCACCCCTCCACTTT. It yields the protein CASTKDSSYNSPLHF. The chain carries TRBV19 and TRBJ1-6, with D tentatively TRBD1 (5 bases). This CDR3 contains 15 residues. Trimming stripped 7 bases from V and 0 bases from J, with 10 bases between. Per the germline V gene, CDR1 is LNHDA and CDR2 is SQIVND (reference sequence).

The J gene is TRBJ2-7, the V gene TRBV11-2; D is undetermined. Germline V gene sequence: CDR1 SGHAT, CDR2 FQNNGV. Trimming cost V 2 bases and J 3 bases, with 14 bases left between them. This CDR3 spans 15 amino acids. The CDR3 reads CASSLFDSSDYEQYF. The CDR3 DNA is TGTGCCAGCAGCTTATTCGACTCCTCCGACTACGAGCAGTACTTC.

Details on this clone: This may come from a read error, since a much larger clone is one base off. The J gene is TRBJ1-2, the V gene TRBV12-3 or TRBV12-4, with D tentatively TRBD1 (6 bases). Trimming removed 2 bases from V and 2 bases from J, with 6 bases in between. The CDR3 is 13 residues long. The CDR3: CASSLTGNYGYTF. The CDR3 bases are TGTGCCAGCAGTTTAACAGGGAACTATGGCTACACCTTC.

The V call is TRBV28, the J call TRBJ2-5, with a tentative D call TRBD1 (7 bases). V shed 3 bases and J shed 5 bases, with 22 bases lying between them. This CDR3 has 17 residues. Looked up from germline, CDR1 is MDHEN and CDR2 is SYDVKM. Written as DNA, the CDR3 is TGTGCCAGCAGTTTTGTCCCGAGCCAGGGGGGTCGGGAGACCCAGTACTTC. Translated: CASSFVPSQGGRETQYF.

This chain connects TRBV5-1 to TRBJ2-6, with D perhaps matching TRBD1 (5 bases). CDR1 SGHRS and CDR2 YFSETQ come from the germline V gene. The CDR3 is 15 amino acids. V lost 4 bases to trimming and J lost 4 bases, with 12 bases between them. The CDR3 region is CASSPRVSGANVLTF. CDR3 DNA sequence: TGCGCCAGCAGCCCCAGGGTTTCCGGGGCCAACGTCCTGACTTTC.

The chain uses TRBV7-3 and TRBJ2-5; 8 bases are shared with TRBD1. Looked up from germline, CDR1 is SGHTA and CDR2 is FQGTGA. The CDR3 contains 15 residues. V gave up 0 bases and J gave up 5 bases; unmatched junction bases: 5. As DNA, the CDR3 is TGTGCCAGCAGCTTAACACACGACAGGGGTGAGACCCAGTACTTC. Its protein is CASSLTHDRGETQYF.

This chain connects TRBV11-2 to TRBJ2-5; 10 positions agree with TRBD2. This CDR3 spans 15 amino acids. Germline V gives CDR1 SGHAT, CDR2 FQNNGV. V gave up 4 bases and J gave up 5 bases; unmatched junction bases: 7. The CDR3 DNA follows: TGTGCCAGCAGCTACTGGCTAGCGGGAGCGGAGACCCAGTACTTC. It encodes CASSYWLAGAETQYF. Drawing the rest from reference TRBV11-2 and TRBJ2-5, the complete variable domain is EAGVAQSPRYKIIEKRQSVAFWCNPISGHATLYWYQQILGQGPKLLIQFQNNGVVDDSQLPKDRFSAERLKGVDSTLKIQPAKLEDSAVYLCASSYWLAGAETQYFGPGTRLLVL.

The chain employs TRBV5-1 and TRBJ2-1, with D perhaps TRBD2 (5 bases). The V gene's germline CDR1 is SGHRS and CDR2 YFSETQ. The length of the CDR3 is 14 residues. V lost 4 bases and J lost 5, with 13 bases in between. The CDR3 sequence is CASSADLLDNEQFF. In nucleotides, the CDR3 is TGCGCCAGCAGCGCGGATTTACTAGACAATGAGCAGTTCTTC.

This chain connects TRBV5-6 to TRBJ1-1; TRBD1 might be the D (6 bases). Germline V CDR1 and CDR2: SGHDT, YYEEEE. The CDR3 runs to 12 residues. Between the trimmed V and J ends, which lost 4 bases and 7 bases, there was a span of 11 bases. CDR3 DNA sequence: TGTGCCAGCAGCGACAGGTTCGGTGAAGCTTTCTTT. Amino acids: CASSDRFGEAFF. The full variable domain, in which reference TRBV5-6 and TRBJ1-1 provide the parts outside the CDR3, is DAGVTQSPTHLIKTRGQQVTLRCSPKSGHDTVSWYQQALGQGPQFIFQYYEEEERQRGNFPDRFSGHQFPNYSSELNVNALLLGDSALYLCASSDRFGEAFFGQGTRLTVV.

The chain recombines TRBV6-5 with TRBJ2-7; D not certain. Germline V gene data show CDR1 as MNHEY and CDR2 as SVGAGI. There are 13 residues in the CDR3. Trimming took 3 bases from V and 3 from J, leaving 9 bases between them. The CDR3 DNA is TGTGCCAGCAGTTATCTATCCCTCTACGAGCAGTACTTC. As protein: CASSYLSLYEQYF.

The chain recombines TRBV2 with TRBJ2-7; 7 bases fit TRBD2. With 4 bases clipped from V and 2 bases from J, the junction kept 5 bases outside the gene matches. CDR3 size: 14 residues. CDR1 and CDR2 from the germline V gene are SNHLY and FYNNEI. Here the CDR3 DNA reads TGTGCCAGCAGTGCCCCGGGGGGTCCCTACGAGCAGTACTTC. Encoded protein: CASSAPGGPYEQYF.

The chain carries TRBV4-3 and TRBJ1-6, with 10 nucleotides matching TRBD1. With 6 bases clipped from V and 10 bases from J, the junction kept 12 bases outside the gene matches. From germline, CDR1 is LGHNA and CDR2 YSLEER. The CDR3 totals 16 residues. In DNA, the CDR3 is TGCGCCAGCAGGTCCGGGACAGGGGACTTTGGATCACCCCTCCACTTT. Its protein product is CASRSGTGDFGSPLHF.

The chain combines TRBV19 with TRBJ1-1; a possible D gene is TRBD1 (6 bases). CDR1 and CDR2 from the germline V gene are LNHDA and SQIVND (reference sequence). The CDR3 covers 14 residues. Trimming left V 9 bases short and J 8 bases short, with 22 bases between. The CDR3 sequence: CASPGPLGGIEAFF. The CDR3 bases are TGTGCCAGCCCCGGCCCATTAGGGGGTATAGAAGCTTTCTTT.

This rearrangement joins TRBV18 to TRBJ1-1; tentative D call: TRBD1 (5 bases). There are 14 residues in the CDR3. Trimming took off 3 bases at V and 0 bases at J, with 8 bases between the two ends. CDR1 and CDR2 from the germline V gene are KGHSH and LQKENI. This CDR3 is CASSPAGMNTEAFF. Here the CDR3 DNA reads TGTGCCAGCTCACCTGCAGGGATGAACACTGAAGCTTTCTTT.

The table lists this clone with a count of one. The chain carries TRBV18 and TRBJ2-5, with 8 bases that match TRBD1. V lost 0 bases to trimming and J lost 5 bases; unmatched junction nucleotides: 8. The CDR3 length is 16 residues. From germline, CDR1 is KGHSH and CDR2 LQKENI. The CDR3, as DNA: TGTGCCAGCTCACCACCGAGGACAGGGACGAGGGAGACCCAGTACTTC. Protein: CASSPPRTGTRETQYF.

The J gene is TRBJ1-5, the V gene TRBV10-3; a possible D gene is TRBD1 (6 bases). V was cut by 0 bases and J by 2 bases, with 8 bases left in between. Germline V gene data show CDR1 as ENHRY and CDR2 as SYGVKD. The CDR3 length is 15 residues. The CDR3, as DNA: TGTGCCATCAGTGAGTCGTCAGGGGGCAATCAGCCCCAGCATTTT. It specifies CAISESSGGNQPQHF.

Regarding this clone: The sample has other DNA sequences that encode this CDR3 too. The genes are TRBV6-5 and TRBJ2-7; weak D call: TRBD1 (5 bases). Per the germline V gene, CDR1 is MNHEY and CDR2 is SVGAGI. The CDR3 length is 15 residues. V was clipped by 0 bases and J by 1 base, with 10 bases between them. DNA of the CDR3: TGTGCCAGCAGTTACTCAGGGGCCCTGTCCTACGAGCAGTACTTC. This sequence encodes CASSYSGALSYEQYF.

This chain connects TRBV28 to TRBJ1-2, with 8 bases matching TRBD1. Germline V gene sequence: CDR1 MDHEN, CDR2 SYDVKM. This CDR3 has 14 amino acids. V gave up 6 bases and J gave up 0 bases; unmatched junction bases: 3. In DNA form, the CDR3 reads TGTGCCAGCAGCGTACAGGGGGCTAACTATGGCTACACCTTC. Protein product: CASSVQGANYGYTF.

The chain uses TRBV21-1 and TRBJ1-2; the table's TRBD1 call for D was not verified on the DNA. TRBV21-1 is reported as a pseudogene. This CDR3 has 16 residues. The CDR3 region has the DNA TGTGCCAGCAGCAAAGAAGGGGCAAGGGAATCCTATGGCTACACCTTC. Its protein product is CASSKEGARESYGYTF.

The J gene is TRBJ2-3, the V gene TRBV6-2 or TRBV6-3, with 9 bases lining up with TRBD1. The junction had 16 bases not matched to a gene; V was cut back by 2 bases and J by 1 base. Germline V gene data show CDR1 as MNHEY and CDR2 as SVGEGT. This CDR3 region has 20 residues. CDR3 region: CASSYRQGVSQWGRTDTQYF. CDR3 DNA sequence: TGTGCCAGCAGTTACCGACAGGGGGTATCGCAATGGGGCCGCACAGATACGCAGTATTTT.

This sequence joins TRBV27 and TRBJ1-1; a possible D gene is TRBD1 (5 bases). Trimming took off 6 bases at V and 10 bases at J, with 18 bases between the two ends. The germline V gene has CDR1 MNHEY and CDR2 SMNVEV (reference sequence). There are 13 residues in the CDR3. The CDR3, as DNA: TGTGCCAGCAGCCTCGACAGCGCGAGAGGAGCTTTCTTT. Residues: CASSLDSARGAFF.

This chain uses TRBV5-1 with TRBJ2-7; the D gene is possibly TRBD1 (5 bases). The CDR3 sequence is 13 residues long. V was pared by 4 bases and J by 7 bases, with 15 bases between. CDR1 SGHRS and CDR2 YFSETQ come from the germline V gene. CDR3 DNA sequence: TGCGCCAGCAGCGGGATAGGGGTTCAAGAGCAGTACTTC. Amino acid sequence: CASSGIGVQEQYF.

V usage is TRBV5-8 and J usage is TRBJ2-7; TRBD1 matches 7 bases. CDR3 length: 15 amino acids. Losses at the gene ends were 4 bases for V and 2 bases for J; bases not matched to a gene: 9. Germline lookup yields CDR1 SGHTS and CDR2 YDEGEE. CDR3 DNA sequence: TGTGCCAGCAGCCCCCTCACGACAGGGCCCTACGAGCAGTACTTC. As protein: CASSPLTTGPYEQYF.

This chain joins TRBV7-6 and TRBJ2-5, with TRBD2 identical over 9 bases. This CDR3 has 16 amino acids. V shed 1 base, J shed 4 bases, and the junction held 7 bases outside the gene matches. Germline V gene sequence: CDR1 SGHVS, CDR2 FNYEAQ. The CDR3 DNA sequence: TGTGCCAGCAGCTTAGGTGGCGGGGGGGCCGGAGAGACCCAGTACTTC. It is translated as CASSLGGGGAGETQYF.

The rearrangement uses TRBV7-3 and TRBJ2-2; D is possibly TRBD2 (7 bases). V was shortened by 1 base and J by 5 bases, with 14 bases between the two germline ends. The CDR3 is made up of 16 amino acids. Germline loops: CDR1 SGHTA, CDR2 FQGTGA. This chain's CDR3 is CASSLRAGAQTGELFF. In DNA, the CDR3 is TGTGCCAGCAGCTTAAGGGCGGGGGCGCAAACCGGGGAGCTGTTTTTT. Full variable domain (remainder filled in from reference TRBV7-3 and TRBJ2-2): GAGVSQTPSNKVTEKGKYVELRCDPISGHTALYWYRQSLGQGPEFLIYFQGTGAADDSGLPNDRFFAVRPEGSVSTLKIQRTERGDSAVYLCASSLRAGAQTGELFFGEGSRLTVL.

This clone was detected a few times. The chain combines TRBV5-6 with TRBJ2-7, with D possibly being TRBD1 (6 bases). The V gene lost 4 bases and the J gene lost 10 bases, with 12 bases spanning the gap. The CDR3 is 11 amino acids. Germline V gene lookup returns CDR1 SGHDT and CDR2 YYEEEE. CDR3 nucleotide sequence: TGTGCCAGCAGCCGACAGGTCGAACAGTACTTC. This codes for CASSRQVEQYF.